The 21 T cell receptor beta chains below come from one sample, sequenced in a study of cytomegalovirus exposure and HLA in healthy donors. The PCR was carried out with 60 Vbeta primers and 13 Jbeta primers. Here immunoSEQ multiplex PCR was the method, and the copy in TCRdb shows in-frame clones only, minus some. This sample carries roughly 190,000 clones, roughly 83% of them seen once, and the ten largest clones take 1.6%. Sequencing used PBMCs. The receptors were sampled from a woman aged 50 to 60 in good health and CMV-seronegative.

The DNA for the CDR3 is TGCGCCAGCAGCCTAGGGGGACGAGACTCTGGAAACACCATATATTTT. Its protein is CASSLGGRDSGNTIYF. The chain is built from TRBV5-1 and TRBJ1-3; D may be TRBD1 (6 bases). The CDR3 covers 16 residues. The germline gives CDR1 SGHRS, CDR2 YFSETQ. V gave up 4 bases and J gave up 0 bases, with 14 bases separating them.

This CDR3 reads CASSFDRIAKNIQYF. As DNA, the CDR3 is TGCGCCAGCAGCTTCGACAGGATAGCCAAAAACATTCAGTACTTC. The chain employs TRBV5-1 and TRBJ2-4; perhaps TRBD1 as D (6 bases). The CDR3 sequence is 15 residues long. Trimming pared 2 bases from V and 0 bases from J, leaving 9 bases between. The V gene's germline CDR1 is SGHRS and CDR2 YFSETQ.

The chain employs TRBV28 and TRBJ2-3, with 10 positions matching TRBD2. The CDR3 contains 15 residues. Germline V CDR1 and CDR2: MDHEN, SYDVKM. The V and J ends lost 5 bases and 1 base, in that order; junction bases with no gene match: 3. Here the CDR3 reads CASSAGTSGTDTQYF. The CDR3 DNA sequence: TGTGCCAGCAGTGCCGGGACTAGCGGCACAGATACGCAGTATTTT.

This chain uses TRBV19 with TRBJ2-7; tentative D call: TRBD1 (6 bases). Between the trimmed V and J ends, which lost 3 bases and 4 bases, there was a span of 16 bases. The CDR3 is 15 amino acids. Germline loops: CDR1 LNHDA, CDR2 SQIVND (reference sequence). CDR3 sequence: CASSIFGTSSYEQYF. In DNA form, the CDR3 reads TGTGCCAGTAGTATTTTTGGGACATCCTCATACGAGCAGTACTTC.

In nucleotides, the CDR3 is TGTGCCAGCAGCGTTCCCAAATCGGCCGGGGAGCTGTTTTTT. It translates to CASSVPKSAGELFF. V is TRBV9 and J is TRBJ2-2, with D uncertain. Between the trimmed V and J ends, which lost 2 bases and 6 bases, there was a span of 11 bases. The length of the CDR3 is 14 residues. Germline values: CDR1 SGDLS, CDR2 YYNGEE.

This clone was found many times. J is TRBJ1-4 and V is TRBV5-1, with D tentatively TRBD1 (6 bases). V lost 4 bases, J lost 5 bases, and 9 bases lay in between. CDR3 length: 13 amino acids. CDR1 SGHRS and CDR2 YFSETQ come from the germline V gene. The CDR3 sequence: CASSRQENEKLFF. In nucleotides, the CDR3 is TGCGCCAGCAGCCGACAGGAAAATGAAAAACTGTTTTTT.

The V and J genes are TRBV18 and TRBJ2-2; a possible D gene is TRBD1 (5 bases). The germline V gene has CDR1 KGHSH and CDR2 LQKENI. Between the trimmed V and J ends, which lost 1 base and 4 bases, there was a span of 16 bases. The CDR3 is 17 residues long. The CDR3 here is CASSPRGTPQGTGELFF. For the CDR3, the DNA is TGTGCCAGCTCACCACGTGGTACCCCTCAGGGCACCGGGGAGCTGTTTTTT.

The rearrangement uses TRBV28 and TRBJ2-7; 8 bases align to TRBD1. This CDR3 comprises 15 residues. Per the germline V gene, CDR1 is MDHEN and CDR2 is SYDVKM. V lost 3 bases and J lost 4; bases outside the gene matches: 8. CDR3 in amino acids: CASSFRGPGGYEQYF. DNA for the CDR3: TGTGCCAGCAGTTTCAGGGGGCCCGGGGGTTACGAGCAGTACTTC.

This clone was seen once. This sequence joins TRBV27 and TRBJ1-3; 7 bases are shared with TRBD1. The CDR3 length is 15 residues. After removal of 8 bases from V and 2 bases from J, the junction contained 9 bases not matched to a gene. Germline CDR1 is MNHEY and CDR2 is SMNVEV (reference sequence). The CDR3 sequence is CASSTLRGTGNTIYF. The CDR3, as DNA: TGTGCCAGCTCTACCCTCAGGGGGACTGGAAACACCATATATTTT.

This chain uses TRBV7-9 with TRBJ2-7, with 9 bases fitting TRBD1. The ends lost 4 bases at V and 1 base at J; junction bases unmatched: 2. This CDR3 is built from 14 residues. The germline V gene has CDR1 SEHNR and CDR2 FQNEAQ (reference sequence). Here the CDR3 reads CASSSGTGSYEQYF. The CDR3 coding sequence is TGTGCCAGCAGCTCAGGGACAGGGTCCTACGAGCAGTACTTC.

J is TRBJ1-5 and V is TRBV11-2; no firm D call. The V end was cut by 5 bases, the J end by 5 bases, with 16 bases between. The CDR3 consists of 15 residues. The V gene's germline CDR1 is SGHAT and CDR2 FQNNGV. The CDR3 DNA follows: TGTGCCAGCAGCGAGGGCCTTCGGGGTGATCAGCCCCAGCATTTT. Encoded protein: CASSEGLRGDQPQHF.

The genes are TRBV9 and TRBJ2-2; TRBD2 agrees at 7 bases. J gave up 6 bases and V 2 bases, and 4 bases lay outside the gene matches. The CDR3 is made up of 14 amino acids. CDR1 is SGDLS and CDR2 is YYNGEE in the germline V gene. CDR3 amino acids: CASSVGGIPGELFF. As DNA, the CDR3 is TGTGCCAGCAGCGTGGGGGGGATCCCCGGGGAGCTGTTTTTT.

The rearrangement uses TRBV28 and TRBJ2-5; TRBD2 agrees at 11 bases. This CDR3 is built from 19 residues. The V gene's germline CDR1 is MDHEN and CDR2 SYDVKM. The ends lost 5 bases at V and 1 base at J; junction bases unmatched: 15. In DNA form, the CDR3 reads TGTGCCAGCAGTCCAAACCCAATCTCACTAGCGGGAGTCCAAGAGACCCAGTACTTC. It yields the protein CASSPNPISLAGVQETQYF.

The rearrangement links TRBV25-1 to TRBJ1-5; D not resolved. The CDR3 is 14 residues long. V was shortened by 7 bases and J by 3 bases, with 13 bases between the two germline ends. Germline loops: CDR1 MGHDK, CDR2 SYGVNS. The CDR3 loop is CASKDGGTNQPQHF. DNA for the CDR3: TGTGCCAGCAAGGACGGAGGCACCAATCAGCCCCAGCATTTT. Drawing the rest from reference TRBV25-1 and TRBJ1-5, the complete variable domain is EADIYQTPRYLVIGTGKKITLECSQTMGHDKMYWYQQDPGMELHLIHYSYGVNSTEKGDLSSESTVSRIRTEHFPLTLESARPSHTSQYLCASKDGGTNQPQHFGDGTRLSIL.

The chain recombines TRBV7-9 with TRBJ2-3; perhaps TRBD1 as D (6 bases). V was trimmed by 1 base and J by 6 bases, leaving 11 bases between them. Germline V gene data show CDR1 as SEHNR and CDR2 as FQNEAQ (reference sequence). CDR3 size: 14 residues. CDR3 in amino acids: CASSLEGERDTQYF. For the CDR3, the DNA is TGTGCCAGCAGCTTAGAGGGGGAGAGGGATACGCAGTATTTT.

The chain has TRBV5-6 and TRBJ2-7, with D perhaps matching TRBD2 (6 bases). This CDR3 is built from 16 residues. V shed 4 bases and J shed 0 bases, with 17 bases lying between them. Germline CDR1 and CDR2: SGHDT and YYEEEE. The CDR3 DNA is TGTGCCAGCAGCCCCGGGGCTAGCGTAAGCTCCTACGAGCAGTACTTC. It translates to CASSPGASVSSYEQYF.

This chain uses TRBV27 with TRBJ1-2, with 9 nucleotides matching TRBD1. J was trimmed by 4 bases and V by 6 bases; bases with no gene match: 6. The CDR3 contains 14 residues. Germline CDR1 is MNHEY and CDR2 is SMNVEV (reference sequence). The CDR3 DNA sequence: TGTGCCAGCAGGCCGACAGGGGGAGGCTATGGCTACACCTTC. Its protein product is CASRPTGGGYGYTF.

This chain uses TRBV6-1 with TRBJ1-6; 9 positions match TRBD1. CDR3 length: 15 residues. Germline V gene lookup returns CDR1 MNHNS and CDR2 SASEGT. The ends lost 6 bases at V and 9 bases at J; junction bases unmatched: 9. CDR3 in amino acids: CASRSTGGVRSPLHF. The CDR3 DNA reads TGTGCCAGCAGGTCCACAGGGGGCGTTCGTTCACCCCTCCACTTT.

The chain uses TRBV6-4 and TRBJ1-5; D is undetermined. Trimming cost V 6 bases and J 8 bases, with 11 bases left between them. In germline, CDR1 is MRHNA, CDR2 SNTAGT. This CDR3 comprises 12 residues. This chain's CDR3 is CASRLYGEPQHF. CDR3 coding DNA: TGTGCCAGCAGGCTCTATGGAGAGCCCCAGCATTTT.

The rearrangement joins TRBV6-6 to TRBJ1-2; a possible D gene is TRBD1 (5 bases). The CDR3 is 14 residues long. Trimming removed 1 base at V and 2 bases at J, with 8 bases between. CDR1 MNHNY and CDR2 SVGAGI come from the germline V gene (reference sequence). The CDR3 protein is CASSYLGQNYGYTF. For the CDR3, the DNA is TGTGCCAGCAGTTACTTGGGGCAAAACTATGGCTACACCTTC.

This sequence joins TRBV7-9 and TRBJ1-2, with D possibly TRBD1 on 5 matching bases. V lost 6 bases to trimming and J lost 4 bases, with 15 bases between them. The CDR3 loop spans 14 amino acids. Germline values: CDR1 SEHNR, CDR2 FQNEAQ (reference sequence). The CDR3 sequence: CASRPTGLTYGYTF. CDR3 DNA sequence: TGTGCCAGCAGACCTACAGGATTAACCTATGGCTACACCTTC. Drawing the rest from reference TRBV7-9 and TRBJ1-2, the complete variable domain is DTGVSQNPRHKITKRGQNVTFRCDPISEHNRLYWYRQTLGQGPEFLTYFQNEAQLEKSRLLSDRFSAERPKGSFSTLEIQRTEQGDSAMYLCASRPTGLTYGYTFGSGTRLTVV.